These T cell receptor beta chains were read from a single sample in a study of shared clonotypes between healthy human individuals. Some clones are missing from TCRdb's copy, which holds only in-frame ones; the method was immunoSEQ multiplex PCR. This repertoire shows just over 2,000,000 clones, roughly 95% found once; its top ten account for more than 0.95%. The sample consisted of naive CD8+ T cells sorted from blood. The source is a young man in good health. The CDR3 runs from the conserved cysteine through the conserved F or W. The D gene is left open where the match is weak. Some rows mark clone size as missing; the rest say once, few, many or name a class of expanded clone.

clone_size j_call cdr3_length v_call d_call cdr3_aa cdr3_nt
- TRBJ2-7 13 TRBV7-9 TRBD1 CASRLGTDYEQYF TGTGCCAGCAGGCTAGGGACAGACTACGAGCAGTACTTC
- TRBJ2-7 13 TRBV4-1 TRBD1 CASSPGQGEEQYF TGCGCCAGCAGCCCCGGACAGGGAGAAGAGCAGTACTTC
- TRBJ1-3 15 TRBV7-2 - CASSLGHSSGNTIYF TGTGCCAGCAGCTTAGGGCACTCCTCTGGAAACACCATATATTTT
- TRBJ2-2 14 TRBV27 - CASSFFDGSGELFF TGTGCCAGCAGTTTTTTTGACGGGAGCGGGGAGCTGTTTTTT
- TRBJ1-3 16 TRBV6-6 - CASSYLGATPGNTIYF TGTGCCAGCAGTTACCTCGGGGCTACCCCCGGAAACACCATATATTTT
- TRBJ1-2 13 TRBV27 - CASRPTGNNGYTF TGTGCCAGCAGGCCCACAGGGAACAACGGCTACACCTTC
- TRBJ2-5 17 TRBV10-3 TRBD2 CAISESGTSGGTETQYF TGTGCCATCAGTGAGTCAGGGACTAGCGGGGGGACAGAGACCCAGTACTTC
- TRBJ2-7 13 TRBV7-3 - CASSSKLGGEQYF TGTGCCAGCAGCTCGAAATTAGGCGGCGAGCAGTACTTC
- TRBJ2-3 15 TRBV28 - CASSLKQKLTDTQYF TGTGCCAGCAGTTTAAAACAGAAACTCACAGATACGCAGTATTTT
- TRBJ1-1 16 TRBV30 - CAWSVTALGREDEAFF TGTGCCTGGAGTGTAACTGCTTTGGGCAGGGAGGATGAAGCTTTCTTT
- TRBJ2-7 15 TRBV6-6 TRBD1 CASSSPGQGSYEQYF TGTGCCAGCAGTTCTCCGGGACAGGGCTCCTACGAGCAGTACTTC
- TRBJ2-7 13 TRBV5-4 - CASSPPSSYEQYF TGTGCCAGCAGCCCGCCGTCCTCCTACGAGCAGTACTTC
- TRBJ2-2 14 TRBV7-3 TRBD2 CASSSPGGTGELFF TGTGCCAGCAGCTCCCCGGGAGGCACCGGGGAGCTGTTTTTT
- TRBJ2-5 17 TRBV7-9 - CASRPGPSQGYQETQYF TGTGCCAGCAGACCAGGACCTTCTCAGGGATACCAAGAGACCCAGTACTTC
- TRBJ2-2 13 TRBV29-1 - CSVDLLNTGELFF TGCAGCGTTGACCTCCTGAACACCGGGGAGCTGTTTTTT
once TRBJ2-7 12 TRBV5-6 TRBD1 CASSFQGDEQYF TGTGCCAGCAGCTTTCAGGGGGACGAGCAGTACTTC
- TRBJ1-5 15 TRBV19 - CASSMDRDSNQPQHF TGTGCCAGTAGTATGGACCGTGATAGCAATCAGCCCCAGCATTTT
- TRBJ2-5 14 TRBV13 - CASSLRQFQETQYF TGTGCCAGCAGCTTGCGTCAGTTCCAAGAGACCCAGTACTTC
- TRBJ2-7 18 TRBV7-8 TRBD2 CASSLDASGRWGHVEQYF TGTGCCAGCAGCTTAGACGCTAGCGGGAGGTGGGGACATGTGGAGCAGTACTTC
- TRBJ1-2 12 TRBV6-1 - CASNPGEYGYTF TGTGCCAGCAATCCAGGGGAGTATGGCTACACCTTC
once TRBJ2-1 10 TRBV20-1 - CSATPDEQFF TGCAGTGCTACCCCCGATGAGCAGTTCTTC
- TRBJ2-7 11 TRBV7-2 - CASSPHYEQYF TGTGCCAGCAGCCCACACTACGAGCAGTACTTC
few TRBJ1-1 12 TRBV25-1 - CASRQWNTEAFF TGTGCCAGCCGACAGTGGAACACTGAAGCTTTCTTT
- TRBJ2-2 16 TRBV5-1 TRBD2 CASSPRLAGVTGELFF TGCGCCAGCAGCCCACGACTAGCGGGAGTCACCGGGGAGCTGTTTTTT